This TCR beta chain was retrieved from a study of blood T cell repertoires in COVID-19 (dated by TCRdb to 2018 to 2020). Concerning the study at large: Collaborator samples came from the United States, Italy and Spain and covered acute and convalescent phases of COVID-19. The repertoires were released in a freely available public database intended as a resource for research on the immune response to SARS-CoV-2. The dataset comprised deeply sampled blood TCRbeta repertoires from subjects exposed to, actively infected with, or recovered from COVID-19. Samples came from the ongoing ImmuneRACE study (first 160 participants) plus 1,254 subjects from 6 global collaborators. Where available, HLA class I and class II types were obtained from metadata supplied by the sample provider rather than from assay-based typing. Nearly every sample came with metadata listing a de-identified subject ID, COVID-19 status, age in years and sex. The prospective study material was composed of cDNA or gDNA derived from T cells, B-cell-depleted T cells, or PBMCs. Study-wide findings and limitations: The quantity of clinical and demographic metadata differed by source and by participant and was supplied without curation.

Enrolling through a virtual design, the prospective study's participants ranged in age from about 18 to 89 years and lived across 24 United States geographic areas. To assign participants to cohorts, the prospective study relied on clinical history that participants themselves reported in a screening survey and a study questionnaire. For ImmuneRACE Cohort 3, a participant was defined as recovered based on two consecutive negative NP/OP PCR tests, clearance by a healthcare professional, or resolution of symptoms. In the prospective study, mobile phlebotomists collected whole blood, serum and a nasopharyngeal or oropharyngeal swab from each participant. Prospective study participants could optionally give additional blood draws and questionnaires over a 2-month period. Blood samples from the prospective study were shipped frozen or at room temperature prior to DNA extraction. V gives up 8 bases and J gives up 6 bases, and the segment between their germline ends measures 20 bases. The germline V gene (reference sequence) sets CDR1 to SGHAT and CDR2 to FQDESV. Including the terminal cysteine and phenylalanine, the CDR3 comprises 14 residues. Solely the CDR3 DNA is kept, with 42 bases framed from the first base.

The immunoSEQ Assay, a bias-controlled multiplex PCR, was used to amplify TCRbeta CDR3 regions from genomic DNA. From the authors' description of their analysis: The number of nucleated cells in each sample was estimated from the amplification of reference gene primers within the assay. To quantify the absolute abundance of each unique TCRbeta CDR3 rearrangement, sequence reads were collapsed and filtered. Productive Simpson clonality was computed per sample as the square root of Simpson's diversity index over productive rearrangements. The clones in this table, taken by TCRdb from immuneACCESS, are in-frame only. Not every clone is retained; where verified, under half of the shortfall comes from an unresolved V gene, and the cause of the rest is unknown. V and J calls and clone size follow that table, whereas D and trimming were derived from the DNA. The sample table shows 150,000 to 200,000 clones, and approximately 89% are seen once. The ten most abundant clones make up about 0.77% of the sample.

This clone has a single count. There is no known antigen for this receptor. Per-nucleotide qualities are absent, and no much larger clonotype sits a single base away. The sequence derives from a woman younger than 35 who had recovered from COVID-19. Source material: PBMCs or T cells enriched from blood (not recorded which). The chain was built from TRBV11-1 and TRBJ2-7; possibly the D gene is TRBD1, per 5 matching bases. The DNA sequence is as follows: TGTGCCAGCTCCTCAACAGGTCGCTACGGCGAGCAGTACTTC. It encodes CASSSTGRYGEQYF.